This TCR beta chain emerged from a study of sequential checkpoint blockade in melanoma. Assay used: immunoSEQ multiplex PCR; TCRdb lists only in-frame clones, some missing. Counted here are about 4,600 clones, around 55% occurring once; the ten biggest clones make up 20% to 25%. Treatment noted: randomized to nivolumab then ipilimumab (arm A) or the reverse (arm B). The CDR3 contains 14 residues. V lost 2 bases and J 4 bases, leaving 9 bases between the germline ends. Germline values: CDR1 SEHNR, CDR2 FQNEAQ (reference sequence). This chain joins TRBV7-9 and TRBJ2-1, with D maybe TRBD1 (5 bases). The clonotype originates from a human donor with melanoma. The specimen was CD8+ T cells sorted from blood (inferred from file names), collected from a patient given nivolumab and ipilimumab in sequence. CDR3 sequence reads: CASSLIQGYNEQFF. The CDR3 bases are TGTGCCAGCAGCTTAATCCAGGGATACAATGAGCAGTTCTTC.